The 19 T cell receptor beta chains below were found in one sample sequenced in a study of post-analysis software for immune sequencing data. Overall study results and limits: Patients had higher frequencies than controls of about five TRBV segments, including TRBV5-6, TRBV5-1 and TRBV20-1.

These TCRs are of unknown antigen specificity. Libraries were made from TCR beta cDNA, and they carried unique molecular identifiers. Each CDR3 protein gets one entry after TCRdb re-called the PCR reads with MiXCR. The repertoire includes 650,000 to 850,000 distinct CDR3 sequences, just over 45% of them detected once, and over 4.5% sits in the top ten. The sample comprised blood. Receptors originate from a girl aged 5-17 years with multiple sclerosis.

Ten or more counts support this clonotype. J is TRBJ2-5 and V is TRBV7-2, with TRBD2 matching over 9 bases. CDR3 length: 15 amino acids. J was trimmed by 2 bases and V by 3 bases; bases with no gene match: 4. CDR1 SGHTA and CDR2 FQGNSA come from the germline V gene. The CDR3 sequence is CASSLTSGSQETQYF. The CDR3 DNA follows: TGTGCCAGCAGCTTGACTAGCGGCTCGCAAGAGACCCAGTACTTC.

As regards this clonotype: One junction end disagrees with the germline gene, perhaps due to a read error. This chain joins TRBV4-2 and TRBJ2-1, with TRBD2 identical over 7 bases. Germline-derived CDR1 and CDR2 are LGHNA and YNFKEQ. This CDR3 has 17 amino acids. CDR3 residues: CTSSRGIGGSSYNEQFF. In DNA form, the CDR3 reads TGTACCAGCAGCCGGGGGATAGGCGGGAGCTCCTACAATGAGCAGTTCTTC.

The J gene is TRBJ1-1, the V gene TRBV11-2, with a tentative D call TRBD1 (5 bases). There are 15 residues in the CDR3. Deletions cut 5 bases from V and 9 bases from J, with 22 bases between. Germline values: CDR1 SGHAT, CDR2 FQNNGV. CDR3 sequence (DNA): TGTGCCAGCAGCCCAGATTGGGGCAGATCGGTACAAGCTTTCTTT. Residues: CASSPDWGRSVQAFF.

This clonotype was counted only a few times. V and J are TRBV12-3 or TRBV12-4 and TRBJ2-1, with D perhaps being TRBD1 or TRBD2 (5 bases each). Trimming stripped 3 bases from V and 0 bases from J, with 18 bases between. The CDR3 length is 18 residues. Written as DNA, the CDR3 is TGTGCCAGCAGTTTTTCGGTAACCGGGACCCCCTCCTACAATGAGCAGTTCTTC. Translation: CASSFSVTGTPSYNEQFF.

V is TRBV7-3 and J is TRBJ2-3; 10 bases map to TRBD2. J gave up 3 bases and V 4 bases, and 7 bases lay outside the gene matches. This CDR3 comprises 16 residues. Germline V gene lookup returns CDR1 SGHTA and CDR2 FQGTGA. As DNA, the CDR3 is TGTGCCAGCAGCTCTTCTAGCGGGAGTGGGACAGATACGCAGTATTTT. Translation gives CASSSSSGSGTDTQYF.

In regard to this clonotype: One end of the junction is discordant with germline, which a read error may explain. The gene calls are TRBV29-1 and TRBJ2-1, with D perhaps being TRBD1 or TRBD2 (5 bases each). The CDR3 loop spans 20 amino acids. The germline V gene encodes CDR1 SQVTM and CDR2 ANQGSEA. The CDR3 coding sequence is TGCGGCGTTGAAGATCCGGGACCGGTGGGCCTCACCGTCCCCTACAATGAGCAGTTCTTC. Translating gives CGVEDPGPVGLTVPYNEQFF.

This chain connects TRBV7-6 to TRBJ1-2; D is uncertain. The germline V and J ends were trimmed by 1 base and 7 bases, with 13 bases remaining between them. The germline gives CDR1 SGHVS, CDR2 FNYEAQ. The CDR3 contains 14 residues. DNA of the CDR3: TGTGCCAGCAGCTTAGAGTCCCGAAGTGGTGGCTACACCTTC. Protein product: CASSLESRSGGYTF.

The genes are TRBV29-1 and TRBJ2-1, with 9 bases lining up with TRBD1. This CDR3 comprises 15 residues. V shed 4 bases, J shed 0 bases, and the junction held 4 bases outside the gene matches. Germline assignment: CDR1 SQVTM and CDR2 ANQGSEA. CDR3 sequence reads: CSVVGTGSSYNEQFF. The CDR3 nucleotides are TGCAGCGTTGTTGGGACAGGGAGCTCCTACAATGAGCAGTTCTTC.

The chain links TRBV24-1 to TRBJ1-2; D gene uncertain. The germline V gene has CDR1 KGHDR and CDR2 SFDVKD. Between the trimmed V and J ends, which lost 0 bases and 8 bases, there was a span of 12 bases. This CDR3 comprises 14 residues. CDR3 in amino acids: CATSDLPPQYGYTF. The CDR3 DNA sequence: TGTGCCACCAGTGATTTGCCACCCCAGTACGGCTACACCTTC.

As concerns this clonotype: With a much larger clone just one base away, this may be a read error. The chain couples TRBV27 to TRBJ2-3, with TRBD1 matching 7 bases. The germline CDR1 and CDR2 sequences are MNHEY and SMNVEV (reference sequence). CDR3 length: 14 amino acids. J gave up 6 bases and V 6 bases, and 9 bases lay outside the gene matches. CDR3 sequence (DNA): TGTGCCAGCAGGTTCATAGACAGGGCCGATACGCAGTATTTT. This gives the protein CASRFIDRADTQYF.

The CDR3 DNA reads TGTGCCAGCAGCCAAGATCGGTTAGCGGGAGAGGTCAAAAACATTCAGTACTTC. Translating it yields CASSQDRLAGEVKNIQYF. J is TRBJ2-4 and V is TRBV4-2; TRBD2 matches 9 bases. Germline assignment: CDR1 LGHNA and CDR2 YNFKEQ. V shed 0 bases and J 3 bases; nucleotides not matched to a gene: 9. The CDR3 extends over 18 amino acids.

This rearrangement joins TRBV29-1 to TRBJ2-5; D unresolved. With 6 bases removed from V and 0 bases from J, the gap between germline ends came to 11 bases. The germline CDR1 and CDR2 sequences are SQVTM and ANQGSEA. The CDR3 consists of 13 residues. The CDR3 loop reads CSVRSRNQETQYF. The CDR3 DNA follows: TGCAGCGTGCGCAGCAGGAACCAAGAGACCCAGTACTTC.

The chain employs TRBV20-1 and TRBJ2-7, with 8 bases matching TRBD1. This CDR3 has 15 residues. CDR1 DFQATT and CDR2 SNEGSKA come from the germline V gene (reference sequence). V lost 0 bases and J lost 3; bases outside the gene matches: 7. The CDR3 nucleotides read TGCAGTGCTAGAGATGGGACAGGTGGGGACTACGAGCAGTACTTC. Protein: CSARDGTGGDYEQYF.

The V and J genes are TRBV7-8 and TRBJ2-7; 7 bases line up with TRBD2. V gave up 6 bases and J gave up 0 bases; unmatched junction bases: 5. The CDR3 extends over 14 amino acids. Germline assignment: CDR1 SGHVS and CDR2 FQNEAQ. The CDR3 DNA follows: TGTGCCAGCAGTTTTACTAGCGCCTCCTACGAGCAGTACTTC. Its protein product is CASSFTSASYEQYF.

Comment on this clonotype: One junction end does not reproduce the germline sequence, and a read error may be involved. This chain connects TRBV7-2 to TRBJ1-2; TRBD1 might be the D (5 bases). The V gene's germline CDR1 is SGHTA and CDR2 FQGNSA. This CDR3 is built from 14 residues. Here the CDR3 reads CANSLVGAGGGYTF. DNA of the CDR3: TGTGCCAACAGCTTAGTTGGGGCCGGTGGCGGCTACACCTTC. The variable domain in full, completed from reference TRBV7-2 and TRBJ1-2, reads GAGVSQSPSNKVTEKGKDVELRCDPISGHTALYWYRQSLGQGLEFLIYFQGNSAPDKSGLPSDRFSAERTGGSVSTLTIQRTQQEDSAVYLCANSLVGAGGGYTFGSGTRLTVV.

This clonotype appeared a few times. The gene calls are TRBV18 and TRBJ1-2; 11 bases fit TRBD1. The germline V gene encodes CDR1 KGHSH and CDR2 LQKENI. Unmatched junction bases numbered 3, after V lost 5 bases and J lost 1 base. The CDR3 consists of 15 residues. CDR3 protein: CASSAGTGGNYGYTF. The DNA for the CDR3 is TGTGCCAGCTCAGCCGGGACAGGGGGTAACTATGGCTACACCTTC.

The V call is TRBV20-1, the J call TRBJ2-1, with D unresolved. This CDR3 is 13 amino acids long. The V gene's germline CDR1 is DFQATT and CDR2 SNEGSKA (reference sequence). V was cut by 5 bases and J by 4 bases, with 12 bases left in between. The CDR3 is CSAQRPDYNEQFF. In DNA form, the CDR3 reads TGCAGTGCTCAGAGACCGGATTACAATGAGCAGTTCTTC.

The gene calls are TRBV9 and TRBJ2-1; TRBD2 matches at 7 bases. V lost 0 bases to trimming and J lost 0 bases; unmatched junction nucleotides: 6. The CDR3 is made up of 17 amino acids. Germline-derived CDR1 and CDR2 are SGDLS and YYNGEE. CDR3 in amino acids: CASSVGEGEVSYNEQFF. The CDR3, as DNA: TGTGCCAGCAGCGTAGGGGAGGGCGAAGTCTCCTACAATGAGCAGTTCTTC.

The chain's CDR3 is CASSPEGGKTQYF. Written as DNA, the CDR3 is TGTGCCAGCAGCCCAGAGGGGGGAAAGACCCAGTACTTC. The chain uses TRBV7-9 and TRBJ2-5; D may be TRBD1 or TRBD2 (6 bases each). Between the trimmed V and J ends, which lost 5 bases and 6 bases, there was a span of 13 bases. CDR1 is SEHNR, CDR2 FQNEAQ, per germline (reference sequence). The CDR3 contains 13 residues. Full variable domain (remainder filled in from reference TRBV7-9 and TRBJ2-5): DTGVSQNPRHKITKRGQNVTFRCDPISEHNRLYWYRQTLGQGPEFLTYFQNEAQLEKSRLLSDRFSAERPKGSFSTLEIQRTEQGDSAMYLCASSPEGGKTQYFGPGTRLLVL.